This T cell receptor beta chain was captured by sequencing in a study of blood T cell repertoires in COVID-19. Study summary: Donors in the United States, Italy and Spain gave samples during acute or convalescent COVID-19.

Germline lookup yields CDR1 SNHLY and CDR2 FYNNEI. V lost 1 base and J lost 10, with 10 bases in between. The CDR3 has 12 residues. Study processing details: Quantification of nucleated cells was approximated via reference gene primer amplification. Produced via immunoSEQ multiplex PCR; TCRdb's table is partial and in-frame only. For V, J and clone size, that table is used; D and trimming come from the DNA. The sample lists roughly 190,000 clones; about 80% were seen once. The chain has TRBV2 and TRBJ1-1; tentative D call: TRBD1 (5 bases). Specimen: peripheral blood. The sequence was collected from a young man with active or convalescent COVID-19. The CDR3 loop reads CASSEEAQGAFF. The CDR3 DNA follows: TGTGCCAGCAGTGAAGAGGCTCAGGGAGCTTTCTTT.